The source of this T cell receptor (beta chain) is a study of blood T cells in healthy people across ages. Looking at the study overall: T cells yielded about one barcoded beta molecule per two cells through template switching.

Study-level findings and limits: Higher diversity, along with more naive CD4+ cells, distinguished long-lived donors from aged donors.

Comment on this clonotype: Its specificity is not known.

The CDR3 extends over 15 amino acids. J lost 8 bases, V lost 6 bases, and 11 bases had no gene match. CDR1 is SGHRS and CDR2 is YFSETQ in the germline V gene. Alongside a J-beta primer mix, a sample-barcoded 5' primer served in a second PCR lasting roughly 6 to 12 cycles. Sequencing yielded, for each sample, at least 2.5 million paired-end reads carrying CDR3. TCRdb fed the 5' RACE reads into MiXCR, producing one record per CDR3 protein. The sample lists 1.5 million to 2 million distinct CDR3 sequences, about 50% seen once, with 2.1% in the top ten. There were healthy Caucasian individuals from Russia, aged about 6 to 100, serving as donors.

This receptor was identified in a woman aged 40 to 50 in good health. The material sequenced was blood. V usage is TRBV5-1 and J usage is TRBJ2-1; 10 nucleotides line up with TRBD1. In nucleotides, the CDR3 is TGCGCCAGCACTATCTACCGGGACAGGGGCCATGAGCAGTTCTTC. Protein: CASTIYRDRGHEQFF.